This passage covers 2 T cell receptor beta chains from one sample sequenced in a study of blood T cell repertoires in COVID-19. Some clones are missing from TCRdb's copy, which holds only in-frame ones; the method was immunoSEQ multiplex PCR. The data contain a few hundred thousand clones, 70% to 90% of them singletons. Sequenced sample: peripheral blood. Source of these receptors: a man aged 45-60 years with active or convalescent COVID-19.

This clone showed up just once. The genes are TRBV10-3 and TRBJ2-7, with a possible D match to TRBD2 (7 bases). Germline CDR1 reads ENHRY; CDR2 reads SYGVKD. V gave up 8 bases and J gave up 4 bases, with 18 bases separating them. This CDR3 comprises 14 residues. The CDR3 region is CAIGTTGGLYEQYF. The CDR3 coding sequence is TGTGCCATCGGTACCACGGGGGGCTTGTACGAGCAGTACTTC.

The chain links TRBV2 to TRBJ2-1; D possibly corresponds to TRBD2 (5 bases). The CDR3 runs 13 residues. V was cut by 2 bases and J by 7 bases, with 9 bases left in between. CDR1 is SNHLY and CDR2 is FYNNEI in the germline V gene. The CDR3 is CASSEKRMNEQFF. The CDR3 nucleotides read TGTGCCAGCAGTGAAAAGCGGATGAATGAGCAGTTCTTC.